The T cell receptor beta chain described here comes from a study of esophageal squamous cell carcinoma under preoperative chemotherapy. Whole-study findings and limits: After chemotherapy, TCR diversity rose significantly in peripheral T cells but not in tumor-infiltrating lymphocytes. Peripheral T cells migrating into the tumor appeared to partly supply post-treatment tumor-infiltrating lymphocytes.

TCRdb re-called the PCR reads with MiXCR, one entry per CDR3 protein. This table holds around 1,400 distinct CDR3 sequences, about 29% found once. The time point is: after preoperative PTX-NDP chemotherapy. A word on this clonotype: Its antigen is unknown. One junction end disagrees with the germline gene, perhaps due to a read error.

The CDR3 runs 15 residues. CDR1 MNHNS and CDR2 SASEGT come from the germline V gene. The chain has TRBV6-1 and TRBJ2-5; a weak D match, TRBD1 (6 bases). This specimen was collected from a patient given preoperative chemotherapy. The TCR originated in a human donor with esophageal squamous cell carcinoma. The donor label of this sample is uncertain. The CDR3 sequence is CASSRDKGFKETQYF. The CDR3 region has the DNA TGTGCCAGCAGCCGGGACAAGGGGTTTAAGGAGACCCAGTACTTT.